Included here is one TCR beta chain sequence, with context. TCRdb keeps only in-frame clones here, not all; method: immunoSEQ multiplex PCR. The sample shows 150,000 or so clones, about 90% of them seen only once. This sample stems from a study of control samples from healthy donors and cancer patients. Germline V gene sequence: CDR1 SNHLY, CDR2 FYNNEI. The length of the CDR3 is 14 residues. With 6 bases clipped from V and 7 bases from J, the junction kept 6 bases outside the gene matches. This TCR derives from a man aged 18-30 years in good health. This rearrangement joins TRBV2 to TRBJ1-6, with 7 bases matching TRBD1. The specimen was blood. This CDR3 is CASSKGALNSPLHF. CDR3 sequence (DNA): TGTGCCAGCAGCAAGGGGGCGTTGAATTCACCCCTCCACTTT.